This T cell receptor (beta chain) was profiled in a study of blood T cell repertoires in COVID-19 (dated by TCRdb to the early 2020s). General notes on the study: Recovered participants in ImmuneRACE Cohort 3 were defined by two consecutive negative NP/OP PCR tests, clearance by a healthcare professional, or resolution of symptoms. The material from the prospective study consisted of cDNA or gDNA derived from T cells, B-cell-depleted T cells, or PBMCs. Deeply sampled blood TCRbeta repertoires from subjects exposed to, actively infected with, or recovered from COVID-19 were included in the dataset. The repertoires were released in a freely available public database meant as a resource for research on the immune response to SARS-CoV-2. Sample metadata almost always included a de-identified subject ID, COVID-19 status, age in years and sex. The samples were drawn from the first 160 participants of the ongoing ImmuneRACE study and from 950 to 1,500 subjects provided by 6 global collaborators. HLA class I and class II types, where available, came from metadata supplied by the sample provider rather than from assay-based typing. The collaborator samples originated in the United States, Italy and Spain and spanned the acute and convalescent phases of COVID-19. The full study reports these points: Clinical and demographic metadata were provided uncurated, with the amount varying by source and participant.

This clone was detected only once. The antigen this receptor binds is unknown. Per-nucleotide qualities are absent, and no much larger clonotype sits a single base away. Participants in the prospective study were enrolled through a virtual design, were aged roughly 18 to 100 years, and lived in approximately 25 United States geographic areas. Cohort assignment in the prospective study relied on participant-reported clinical history from a screening survey and a study questionnaire. Each participant in the prospective study had whole blood, serum and a nasopharyngeal or oropharyngeal swab collected by mobile phlebotomists. Participants in the prospective study had the option to provide additional blood draws and questionnaires over a roughly 2-month period. Before DNA extraction, blood samples from the prospective study were shipped at room temperature or frozen. The CDR3 measures 17 amino acids from cysteine to phenylalanine. Only the CDR3 DNA is retained, 51 bases long and in frame from the first base. CDR1 and CDR2, per the germline V gene (reference sequence), are MNHNY and SVGAGI. Trimming accounts for 5 bases at V and 2 bases at J, while the number of junction bases matched to no gene is 4.

TCRbeta CDR3 regions were amplified from genomic DNA using the immunoSEQ Assay, a bias-controlled multiplex PCR. In the source study's methods: The number of nucleated cells in each sample was estimated from the amplification of reference gene primers within the assay. To quantify the absolute abundance of each unique TCRbeta CDR3 rearrangement, sequence reads were collapsed and filtered. Productive Simpson clonality was computed per sample as the square root of Simpson's diversity index over productive rearrangements. The table comes from immuneACCESS by way of TCRdb, which keeps in-frame sequences with V and J called. Part of the clones is missing from these tables; in studies checked, under half for an unresolved V gene and the rest for unknown reasons. That table supplies the V and J calls and clone size; D and trimming were determined from the DNA. Within this sample are 330,000 or so clones, with around 87% of them counted one time only. Together, the top ten hold roughly 2% of the sample.

The material sequenced was PBMCs or T cells enriched from blood (not recorded which). This chain joins TRBV6-6 to TRBJ2-2; the junction holds 14 bases that match TRBD2. The clonotype originates from a man aged 35 to 55 in a cohort exposed to, infected with or recovered from COVID-19 (not recorded which). Read as DNA, the sequence is TGTGCCAGCAGTCTCGGGACTAGCGGGAGCAACACCGGGGAGCTGTTTTTT. It encodes CASSLGTSGSNTGELFF.